These 14 T cell receptor beta chains were sequenced from one sample in a study of PD-1 blockade in classical Hodgkin lymphoma. Relapses following autologous stem cell transplantation were seen in all patients, with brentuximab vedotin exposure varying. Repertoires were generated with immunoSEQ multiplex PCR, while TCRdb's copy carries only in-frame clones and drops some. The data hold approximately 70,000 clones, with 85% to 95% observed a single time. Specimen: peripheral blood mononuclear cells (PBMCs), collected at baseline. The receptor source for this set is a human donor with classical Hodgkin lymphoma.

V and J are TRBV5-5 and TRBJ2-5; 7 bases line up with TRBD1. V trimming: 0 bases; J trimming: 2 bases; junction bases outside the gene matches: 7. The V gene's germline CDR1 is SGHKS and CDR2 YYEKEE (reference sequence). The CDR3 sequence is 16 residues long. The CDR3 loop reads CASSLGYGTVQETQYF. The CDR3 DNA is TGTGCCAGCAGCTTGGGGTACGGGACAGTTCAAGAGACCCAGTACTTC.

The chain has TRBV11-1 and TRBJ2-2; D is ambiguous. The V end lost 2 bases, the J end lost 6 bases, and 10 bases lay between the germline ends. Germline-derived CDR1 and CDR2 are SGHAT and FQDESV (reference sequence). The CDR3 runs to 14 residues. CDR3 in DNA: TGTGCCAGCAGCTTAAATAGTGTTCCCGGGGAGCTGTTTTTT. Encoded protein: CASSLNSVPGELFF. Variable domain in full (rest from reference TRBV11-1 and TRBJ2-2): EAEVAQSPRYKITEKSQAVAFWCDPISGHATLYWYRQILGQGPELLVQFQDESVVDDSQLPKDRFSAERLKGVDSTLKIQPAELGDSAMYLCASSLNSVPGELFFGEGSRLTVL.

In DNA, the CDR3 is TGTGCCAGCAGTACCGGGACAGGGTACACTGAAGCTTTCTTT. It codes for CASSTGTGYTEAFF. The chain carries TRBV2 and TRBJ1-1, with TRBD1 identical over 9 bases. The trim removed 5 bases at V and 3 bases at J, leaving 4 bases unmatched. This CDR3 has 14 amino acids. Germline-derived CDR1 and CDR2 are SNHLY and FYNNEI.

The chain employs TRBV5-1 and TRBJ2-5; 8 nucleotides agree with TRBD2. Germline lookup yields CDR1 SGHRS and CDR2 YFSETQ. The CDR3 is 14 amino acids. Trimming at V came to 4 bases and at J to 4 bases, leaving 6 bases not matched to a gene. This CDR3 is CASSLRGGGETQYF. In DNA, the CDR3 is TGCGCCAGCAGCCTTCGGGGGGGAGGAGAGACCCAGTACTTC. Full variable domain (missing parts from reference TRBV5-1 and TRBJ2-5): KAGVTQTPRYLIKTRGQQVTLSCSPISGHRSVSWYQQTPGQGLQFLFEYFSETQRNKGNFPGRFSGRQFSNSRSEMNVSTLELGDSALYLCASSLRGGGETQYFGPGTRLLVL.

The V and J genes are TRBV27 and TRBJ2-7; D not resolved. Germline CDR1 is MNHEY and CDR2 is SMNVEV (reference sequence). Deletions cut 2 bases from V and 0 bases from J, with 8 bases between. The CDR3 covers 14 residues. The CDR3, as DNA: TGTGCCAGCAGTTTAAACGGGCCCTCCTACGAGCAGTACTTC. This sequence encodes CASSLNGPSYEQYF.

This chain joins TRBV2 and TRBJ1-1, with unresolved D. CDR3 length: 11 amino acids. Germline CDR1 SNHLY, CDR2 FYNNEI. V dropped 1 base and J dropped 8 bases, with 5 bases sitting between them. The CDR3 DNA is TGTGCCAGCAGTGAAGGTATGGAAGCTTTCTTT. This sequence encodes CASSEGMEAFF.

The chain recombines TRBV19 with TRBJ2-7, with 7 positions matching TRBD1. Unmatched junction bases numbered 7, after V lost 2 bases and J lost 6 bases. The CDR3 loop spans 14 amino acids. The germline V gene encodes CDR1 LNHDA and CDR2 SQIVND (reference sequence). This CDR3 is CASSIRDSPSEQYF. CDR3 nucleotides: TGTGCCAGTAGTATACGGGACAGTCCCTCCGAGCAGTACTTC. Together with reference TRBV19 and TRBJ2-7, the CDR3 gives the full variable domain: DGGITQSPKYLFRKEGQNVTLSCEQNLNHDAMYWYRQDPGQGLRLIYYSQIVNDFQKGDIAEGYSVSREKKESFPLTVTSAQKNPTAFYLCASSIRDSPSEQYFGPGTRLTVT.

V and J are TRBV29-1 and TRBJ2-2, with 14 bases lining up with TRBD2. J gave up 7 bases and V 6 bases, and 13 bases lay outside the gene matches. The germline V gene has CDR1 SQVTM and CDR2 ANQGSEA. The CDR3 is made up of 17 amino acids. This CDR3 reads CSVPGGLAGGKDGELFF. Written as DNA, the CDR3 is TGCAGCGTGCCCGGAGGACTAGCGGGGGGAAAGGACGGGGAGCTGTTTTTT.

With respect to this clone: The junction and the germline gene differ at one end; a read error may be behind it. The chain uses TRBV29-1 and TRBJ2-5; 7 nucleotides line up with TRBD2. Germline CDR1 and CDR2: SQVTM and ANQGSEA. The CDR3 sequence is 13 residues long. The CDR3 DNA is TGCAGCGCAAGGGAGGGGCCGAGAGAGGCCCAGTACTTC. Translating it yields CSAREGPREAQYF.

The gene calls are TRBV27 and TRBJ2-2; 12 nucleotides line up with TRBD2. Germline CDR1 and CDR2: MNHEY and SMNVEV (reference sequence). V was pared by 8 bases and J by 5 bases, with 3 bases of the junction left unmatched. The CDR3 sequence is 14 residues long. The CDR3 DNA reads TGTGCCAGCCTAGGACTAGCGGGGACCGGGGAGCTGTTTTTT. Protein sequence: CASLGLAGTGELFF.

This clone was picked up a small number of times. The V call is TRBV7-2, the J call TRBJ2-7; 10 bases are a match to TRBD2. J gave up 3 bases and V 5 bases, and 4 bases lay outside the gene matches. CDR1 is SGHTA, CDR2 FQGNSA, per germline. The CDR3 length is 14 residues. The CDR3 DNA follows: TGTGCCAGCAGCCCGCGACTAGCGGGCTACGAGCAGTACTTC. Residues: CASSPRLAGYEQYF. Filled out from reference TRBV7-2 and TRBJ2-7, the complete variable domain reads GAGVSQSPSNKVTEKGKDVELRCDPISGHTALYWYRQSLGQGLEFLIYFQGNSAPDKSGLPSDRFSAERTGGSVSTLTIQRTQQEDSAVYLCASSPRLAGYEQYFGPGTRLTVT.

This chain connects TRBV18 to TRBJ1-5, with D unclear. The CDR3 has 17 residues. The germline V gene has CDR1 KGHSH and CDR2 LQKENI. The V end was cut by 0 bases, the J end by 2 bases, with 14 bases between. The CDR3 protein is CASSPPIRRRGNQPQHF. CDR3 in DNA: TGTGCCAGCTCACCACCGATTCGTAGGAGGGGCAATCAGCCCCAGCATTTT.

The chain has TRBV29-1 and TRBJ2-3; 11 nucleotides agree with TRBD2. Germline V gene sequence: CDR1 SQVTM, CDR2 ANQGSEA. The CDR3 loop spans 15 amino acids. V was clipped by 3 bases and J by 1 base; unmatched bases: 3. The CDR3, as DNA: TGCAGCGTTGACGCGACTAGCGGGGGCACAGATACGCAGTATTTT. Translated: CSVDATSGGTDTQYF.

This chain links TRBV27 with TRBJ2-1; no firm D call. The ends were cut back, 0 bases at V and 1 base at J, with 22 bases in the middle. CDR3 size: 20 residues. In germline, CDR1 is MNHEY, CDR2 SMNVEV (reference sequence). CDR3 in amino acids: CASSLSAGMGFGSSYNEQFF. The CDR3 DNA sequence: TGTGCCAGCAGTTTATCCGCCGGAATGGGATTTGGCAGTTCCTACAATGAGCAGTTCTTC.